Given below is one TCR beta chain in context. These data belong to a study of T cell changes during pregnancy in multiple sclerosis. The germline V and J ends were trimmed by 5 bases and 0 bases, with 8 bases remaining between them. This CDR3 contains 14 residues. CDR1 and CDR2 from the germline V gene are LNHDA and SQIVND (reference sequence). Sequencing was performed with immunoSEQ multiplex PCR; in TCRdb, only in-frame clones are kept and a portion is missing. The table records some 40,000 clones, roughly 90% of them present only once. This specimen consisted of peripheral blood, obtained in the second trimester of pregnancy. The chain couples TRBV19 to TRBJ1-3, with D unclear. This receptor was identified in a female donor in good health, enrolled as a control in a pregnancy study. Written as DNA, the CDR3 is TGTGCCAGTAGTTTCCCGGTCTCTGGAAACACCATATATTTT. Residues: CASSFPVSGNTIYF. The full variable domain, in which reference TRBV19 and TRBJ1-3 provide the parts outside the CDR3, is DGGITQSPKYLFRKEGQNVTLSCEQNLNHDAMYWYRQDPGQGLRLIYYSQIVNDFQKGDIAEGYSVSREKKESFPLTVTSAQKNPTAFYLCASSFPVSGNTIYFGEGSWLTVV.